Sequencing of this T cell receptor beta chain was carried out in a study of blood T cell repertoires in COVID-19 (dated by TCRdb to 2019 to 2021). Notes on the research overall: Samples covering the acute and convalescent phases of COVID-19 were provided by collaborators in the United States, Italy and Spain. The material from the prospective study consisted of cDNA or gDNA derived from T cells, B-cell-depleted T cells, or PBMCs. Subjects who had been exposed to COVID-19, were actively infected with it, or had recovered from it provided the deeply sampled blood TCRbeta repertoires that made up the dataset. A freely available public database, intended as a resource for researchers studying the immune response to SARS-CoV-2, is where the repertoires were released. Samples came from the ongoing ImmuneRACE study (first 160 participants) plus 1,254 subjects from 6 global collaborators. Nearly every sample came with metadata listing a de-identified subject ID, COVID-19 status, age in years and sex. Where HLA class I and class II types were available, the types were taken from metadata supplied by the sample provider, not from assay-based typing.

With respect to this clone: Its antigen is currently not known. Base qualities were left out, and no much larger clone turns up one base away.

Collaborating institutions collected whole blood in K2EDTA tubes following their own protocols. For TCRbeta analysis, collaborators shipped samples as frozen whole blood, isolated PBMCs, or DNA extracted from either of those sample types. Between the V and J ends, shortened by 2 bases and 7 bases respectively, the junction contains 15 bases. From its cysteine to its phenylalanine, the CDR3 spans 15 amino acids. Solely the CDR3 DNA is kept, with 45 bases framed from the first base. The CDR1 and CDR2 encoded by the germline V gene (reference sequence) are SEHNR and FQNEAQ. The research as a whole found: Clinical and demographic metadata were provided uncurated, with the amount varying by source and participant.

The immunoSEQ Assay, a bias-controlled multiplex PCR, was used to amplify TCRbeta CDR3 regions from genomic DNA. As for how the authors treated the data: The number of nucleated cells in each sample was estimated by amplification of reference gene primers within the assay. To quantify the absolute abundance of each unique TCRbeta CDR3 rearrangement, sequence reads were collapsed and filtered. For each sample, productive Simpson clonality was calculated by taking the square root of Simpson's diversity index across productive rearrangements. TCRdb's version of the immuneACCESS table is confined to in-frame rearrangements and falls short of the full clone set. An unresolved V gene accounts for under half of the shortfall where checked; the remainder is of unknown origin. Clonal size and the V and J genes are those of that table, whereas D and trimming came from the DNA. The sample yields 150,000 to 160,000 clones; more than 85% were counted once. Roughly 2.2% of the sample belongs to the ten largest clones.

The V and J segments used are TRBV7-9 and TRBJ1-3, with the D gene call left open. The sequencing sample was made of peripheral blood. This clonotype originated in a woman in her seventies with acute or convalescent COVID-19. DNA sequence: TGTGCCAGCAGCTTAAGTTTCGGCGGGGTTAACACCATATATTTT. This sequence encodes CASSLSFGGVNTIYF.